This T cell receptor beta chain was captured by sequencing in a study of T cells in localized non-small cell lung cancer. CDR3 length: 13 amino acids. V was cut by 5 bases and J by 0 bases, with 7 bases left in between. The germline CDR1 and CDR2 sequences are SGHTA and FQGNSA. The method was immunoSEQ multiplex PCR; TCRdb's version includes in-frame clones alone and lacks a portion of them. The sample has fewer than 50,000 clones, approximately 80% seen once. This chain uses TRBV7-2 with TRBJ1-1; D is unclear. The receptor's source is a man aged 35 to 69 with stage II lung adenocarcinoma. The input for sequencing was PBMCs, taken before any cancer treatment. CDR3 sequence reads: CASSRWMNTEAFF. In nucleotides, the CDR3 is TGTGCCAGCAGCCGGTGGATGAACACTGAAGCTTTCTTT.